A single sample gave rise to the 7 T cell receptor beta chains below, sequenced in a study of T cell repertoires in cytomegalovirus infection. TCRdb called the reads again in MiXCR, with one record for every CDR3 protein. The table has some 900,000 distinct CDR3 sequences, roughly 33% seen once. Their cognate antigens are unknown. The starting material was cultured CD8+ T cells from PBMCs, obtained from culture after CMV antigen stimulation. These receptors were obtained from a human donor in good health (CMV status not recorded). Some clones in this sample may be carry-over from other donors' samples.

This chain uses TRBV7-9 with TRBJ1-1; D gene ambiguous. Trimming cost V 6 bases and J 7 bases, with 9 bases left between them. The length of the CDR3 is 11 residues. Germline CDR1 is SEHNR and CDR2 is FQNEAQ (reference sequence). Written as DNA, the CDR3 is TGTGCCAGCAGGAGGGCGGGTGAAGCTTTCTTT. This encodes CASRRAGEAFF.

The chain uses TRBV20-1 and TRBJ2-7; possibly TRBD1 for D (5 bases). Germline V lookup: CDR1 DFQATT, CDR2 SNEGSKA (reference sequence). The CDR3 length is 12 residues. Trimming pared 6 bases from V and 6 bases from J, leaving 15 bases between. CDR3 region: CSAADSPPEQYF. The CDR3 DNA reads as TGCAGTGCAGCTGACAGTCCCCCCGAGCAGTACTTC.

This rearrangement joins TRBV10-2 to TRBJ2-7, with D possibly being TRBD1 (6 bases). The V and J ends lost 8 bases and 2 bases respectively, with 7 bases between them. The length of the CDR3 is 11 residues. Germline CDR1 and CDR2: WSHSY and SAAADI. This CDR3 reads CASGTTYEQYF. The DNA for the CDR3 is TGCGCCAGCGGGACAACCTACGAGCAGTACTTC.

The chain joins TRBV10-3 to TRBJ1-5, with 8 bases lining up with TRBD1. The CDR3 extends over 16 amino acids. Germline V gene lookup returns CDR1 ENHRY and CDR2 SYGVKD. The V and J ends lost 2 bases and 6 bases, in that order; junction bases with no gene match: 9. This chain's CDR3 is CAISEADREGAQPQHF. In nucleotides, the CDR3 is TGTGCCATCAGTGAGGCGGACAGGGAAGGGGCTCAGCCCCAGCATTTT.

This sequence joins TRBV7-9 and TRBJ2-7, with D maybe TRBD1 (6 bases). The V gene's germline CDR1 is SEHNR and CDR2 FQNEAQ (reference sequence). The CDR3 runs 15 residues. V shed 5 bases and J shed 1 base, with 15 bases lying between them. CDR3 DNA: TGTGCCAGCAGCCATCCCTTACAGGGTTCCTACGAGCAGTACTTC. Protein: CASSHPLQGSYEQYF.

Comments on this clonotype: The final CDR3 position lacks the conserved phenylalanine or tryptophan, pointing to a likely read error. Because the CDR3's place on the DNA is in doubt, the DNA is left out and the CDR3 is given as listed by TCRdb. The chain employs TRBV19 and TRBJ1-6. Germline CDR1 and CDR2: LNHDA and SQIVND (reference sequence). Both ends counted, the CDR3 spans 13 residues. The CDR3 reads CASADGDNSPLYI.

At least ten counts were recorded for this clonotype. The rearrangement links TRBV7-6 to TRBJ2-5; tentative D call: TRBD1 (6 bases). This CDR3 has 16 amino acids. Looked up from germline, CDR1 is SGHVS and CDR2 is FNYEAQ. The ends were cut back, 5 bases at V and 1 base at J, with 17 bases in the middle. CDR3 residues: CASSQGIRGPQETQYF. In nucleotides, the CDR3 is TGTGCCAGCAGCCAGGGGATCCGGGGCCCCCAAGAGACCCAGTACTTC.